The next 21 T cell receptor beta chains were all read from a single sample in a study of blood T cell repertoires in COVID-19. Data came from immunoSEQ multiplex PCR; TCRdb stores just in-frame clones and leaves some out. The data show fewer than 350,000 clones, approximately 88% seen once. Specimen: peripheral blood. The source is a woman aged 25 to 39 with COVID-19, enrolled during active disease.

The chain is built from TRBV6-5 and TRBJ1-2; 7 positions agree with TRBD1. J lost 5 bases, V lost 6 bases, and 9 bases had no gene match. Germline CDR1 MNHEY, CDR2 SVGAGI. The length of the CDR3 is 14 residues. The CDR3 here is CASRGQATSYGYTF. CDR3 nucleotides: TGTGCCAGCAGAGGACAGGCCACTTCTTATGGCTACACCTTC.

The chain is built from TRBV2 and TRBJ1-1; D not resolved. Trimming stripped 5 bases from V and 3 bases from J, with 16 bases between. CDR1 and CDR2 from the germline V gene are SNHLY and FYNNEI. The CDR3 sequence is 15 residues long. In nucleotides, the CDR3 is TGTGCCAGCAGTTTACCGGTCACAGCCCACACTGAAGCTTTCTTT. Its protein product is CASSLPVTAHTEAFF.

The chain links TRBV10-3 to TRBJ2-1; D not certain. The CDR3 consists of 10 residues. Germline V CDR1 and CDR2: ENHRY, SYGVKD. Trimming removed 10 bases at V and 7 bases at J, with 8 bases between. Written as DNA, the CDR3 is TGTGCCACGCGGAATAATGAGCAGTTCTTC. It is translated as CATRNNEQFF.

This rearrangement joins TRBV27 to TRBJ1-5, with a possible D match to TRBD1 (6 bases). Germline-derived CDR1 and CDR2 are MNHEY and SMNVEV (reference sequence). The V end lost 8 bases, the J end lost 7 bases, and 15 bases lay between the germline ends. The CDR3 is made up of 13 amino acids. CDR3 bases: TGTGCCAGCGCTATCAGGGGAAACCAGCCCCAGCATTTT. This encodes CASAIRGNQPQHF.

The rearrangement links TRBV5-6 to TRBJ1-2; possibly TRBD1 for D (5 bases). The CDR3 has 15 residues. Trimming removed 4 bases at V and 5 bases at J, with 18 bases between. Germline V CDR1 and CDR2: SGHDT, YYEEEE. The CDR3 region has the DNA TGTGCCAGCAGCCCACTGGAACAGGTTTTTTATGGCTACACCTTC. Its protein product is CASSPLEQVFYGYTF.

The gene calls are TRBV5-1 and TRBJ1-5; 11 nucleotides agree with TRBD1. The CDR3 contains 16 residues. V lost 7 bases and J lost 0; bases outside the gene matches: 6. Germline loops: CDR1 SGHRS, CDR2 YFSETQ. CDR3 in DNA: TGCGCCAGCGGGGACAGGGGGACGGTTAGCAATCAGCCCCAGCATTTT. It codes for CASGDRGTVSNQPQHF.

The V gene is TRBV6-5, the J gene TRBJ1-6; D unclear. V lost 8 bases to trimming and J lost 8 bases, with 10 bases between them. Germline CDR1 and CDR2: MNHEY and SVGAGI. The length of the CDR3 is 12 residues. The chain's CDR3 is CASVGRDSPLHF. The DNA for the CDR3 is TGTGCCAGCGTGGGGAGGGATTCACCCCTCCACTTT.

This clone appeared once. The rearrangement uses TRBV2 and TRBJ1-5; no clear D. Germline V gene sequence: CDR1 SNHLY, CDR2 FYNNEI. This CDR3 spans 15 amino acids. Trimming stripped 5 bases from V and 3 bases from J, with 14 bases between. The CDR3 reads CASSLDSRYNQPQHF. The CDR3 DNA is TGTGCCAGCAGTCTCGATAGTCGTTACAATCAGCCCCAGCATTTT.

CDR3 region: CASSSRTSNYEQYF. CDR3 in DNA: TGCGCCAGCAGCTCCCGGACTAGCAACTACGAGCAGTACTTC. The chain is built from TRBV5-1 and TRBJ2-7, with 8 bases aligning to TRBD2. V was clipped by 3 bases and J by 3 bases; unmatched bases: 5. Looked up from germline, CDR1 is SGHRS and CDR2 is YFSETQ. This CDR3 region has 14 residues. The full variable domain, in which reference TRBV5-1 and TRBJ2-7 provide the parts outside the CDR3, is KAGVTQTPRYLIKTRGQQVTLSCSPISGHRSVSWYQQTPGQGLQFLFEYFSETQRNKGNFPGRFSGRQFSNSRSEMNVSTLELGDSALYLCASSSRTSNYEQYFGPGTRLTVT.

The chain combines TRBV11-2 with TRBJ1-2; TRBD1 might be the D (6 bases). Trimming took 5 bases from V and 4 from J, leaving 14 bases between them. The germline V gene encodes CDR1 SGHAT and CDR2 FQNNGV. The CDR3 is 14 amino acids. The CDR3 DNA reads as TGTGCCAGCAGCCCTATAGGGGGACCCTATGGCTACACCTTC. This encodes CASSPIGGPYGYTF. The full variable domain, its missing parts supplied by reference TRBV11-2 and TRBJ1-2, is EAGVAQSPRYKIIEKRQSVAFWCNPISGHATLYWYQQILGQGPKLLIQFQNNGVVDDSQLPKDRFSAERLKGVDSTLKIQPAKLEDSAVYLCASSPIGGPYGYTFGSGTRLTVV.

This sequence joins TRBV4-2 and TRBJ1-5; tentative D call: TRBD1 (6 bases). This CDR3 is built from 18 residues. V was pared by 5 bases and J by 3 bases, with 23 bases between. The V gene's germline CDR1 is LGHNA and CDR2 YNFKEQ. Written as DNA, the CDR3 is TGTGCCAGCAGCGAATCTCAAGGGCCAGGGGATTACAATCAGCCCCAGCATTTT. It codes for CASSESQGPGDYNQPQHF.

The chain recombines TRBV27 with TRBJ2-2, with TRBD2 identical over 14 bases. V lost 5 bases to trimming and J lost 6 bases; unmatched junction nucleotides: 11. Germline assignment: CDR1 MNHEY and CDR2 SMNVEV (reference sequence). The CDR3 runs 18 residues. CDR3 sequence: CASSPLRLAGGRSGELFF. For the CDR3, the DNA is TGTGCCAGCAGTCCACTAAGACTAGCGGGGGGGAGATCCGGGGAGCTGTTTTTT.

In this sample, this clone turned up once. The chain combines TRBV19 with TRBJ1-5; the D gene is possibly TRBD1 (6 bases). CDR3 length equals 13 residues. V lost 8 bases, J lost 5 bases, and 13 bases lay in between. The V gene's germline CDR1 is LNHDA and CDR2 SQIVND (reference sequence). The CDR3 region has the DNA TGTGCCAGTTCTGGGACACCAGATCAGCCCCAGCATTTT. Protein product: CASSGTPDQPQHF. Supplemented by reference TRBV19 and TRBJ1-5, the full variable domain reads DGGITQSPKYLFRKEGQNVTLSCEQNLNHDAMYWYRQDPGQGLRLIYYSQIVNDFQKGDIAEGYSVSREKKESFPLTVTSAQKNPTAFYLCASSGTPDQPQHFGDGTRLSIL.

CDR3 coding DNA: TGTGCCAGCAGCTTTCCGTTACAAGAGACCCAGTACTTC. Residues: CASSFPLQETQYF. The chain carries TRBV7-9 and TRBJ2-5; D remains ambiguous. V shed 3 bases and J shed 2 bases, with 7 bases lying between them. The CDR3 is 13 amino acids. Germline V CDR1 and CDR2: SEHNR, FQNEAQ (reference sequence). Supplemented by reference TRBV7-9 and TRBJ2-5, the full variable domain reads DTGVSQNPRHKITKRGQNVTFRCDPISEHNRLYWYRQTLGQGPEFLTYFQNEAQLEKSRLLSDRFSAERPKGSFSTLEIQRTEQGDSAMYLCASSFPLQETQYFGPGTRLLVL.

The chain links TRBV5-1 to TRBJ1-1, with a tentative D call TRBD1 (5 bases). CDR1 is SGHRS, CDR2 YFSETQ, per germline. CDR3 size: 15 residues. V lost 0 bases, J lost 3 bases, and 12 bases lay in between. CDR3 in amino acids: CASSLGGTGDTEAFF. The CDR3 DNA sequence: TGCGCCAGCAGCTTGGGTGGGACGGGGGACACTGAAGCTTTCTTT.

This chain connects TRBV19 to TRBJ1-1; D gene uncertain. V lost 0 bases to trimming and J lost 10 bases, with 9 bases between them. There are 12 residues in the CDR3. Germline loops: CDR1 LNHDA, CDR2 SQIVND (reference sequence). In DNA, the CDR3 is TGTGCCAGTAGTATAGAAGGAGTCGTAGCTTTCTTT. This codes for CASSIEGVVAFF.

This chain connects TRBV11-3 to TRBJ2-2, with D perhaps matching TRBD2 (5 bases). CDR1 SGHNT and CDR2 YENEEA come from the germline V gene. The CDR3 spans 16 residues. V lost 3 bases and J 6 bases, leaving 17 bases between the germline ends. CDR3 nucleotide sequence: TGTGCCAGCAGCTTGTCGAAGGGCGGGTTCGCCGGGGAGCTGTTTTTT. It codes for CASSLSKGGFAGELFF.

The V and J genes are TRBV4-1 and TRBJ1-6; D unclear. Germline V gene data show CDR1 as MGHRA and CDR2 as YSYEKL. The CDR3 sequence is 16 residues long. V gave up 0 bases and J gave up 9 bases, with 15 bases separating them. CDR3 bases: TGCGCCAGCAGCCAAGAGTTCGATCACGCGGGTTCACCCCTCCACTTT. Translation gives CASSQEFDHAGSPLHF.

The chain has TRBV11-2 and TRBJ2-5, with 9 bases that match TRBD2. V dropped 5 bases and J dropped 5; count of bases not matched to a gene: 9. CDR3 size: 15 residues. Germline V gives CDR1 SGHAT, CDR2 FQNNGV. CDR3 DNA: TGTGCCAGCAGCCCCGGCGGGGGGGCTTACGAGACCCAGTACTTC. Translation gives CASSPGGGAYETQYF.

The chain is built from TRBV28 and TRBJ1-2; TRBD1 agrees at 12 bases. The CDR3 is 15 residues long. The germline CDR1 and CDR2 sequences are MDHEN and SYDVKM. Losses at the gene ends were 6 bases for V and 7 bases for J; bases not matched to a gene: 9. The CDR3 here is CASRTSGTGGGGYTF. CDR3 nucleotides: TGTGCCAGCAGAACATCCGGGACAGGGGGCGGTGGCTACACCTTC.

The chain has TRBV6-5 and TRBJ2-3; 8 nucleotides match TRBD2. V lost 6 bases and J lost 4; bases outside the gene matches: 9. Germline assignment: CDR1 MNHEY and CDR2 SVGAGI. The length of the CDR3 is 15 residues. In DNA, the CDR3 is TGTGCCAGCAGCCGGACTAGCTCATCGCCAGATACGCAGTATTTT. Its translation: CASSRTSSSPDTQYF.